In its sample, the clone carrying this T cell receptor (beta chain) was seen once. The antigen remains unidentified. PCR involved 60 Vbeta and 13 Jbeta primers. The protocol was immunoSEQ multiplex PCR, while the TCRdb copy is restricted to in-frame clones and leaves out a portion. The table lists approximately 170,000 clones, around 85% of them singletons, with 1% in the top ten. This record belongs to a study of cytomegalovirus exposure and HLA in healthy donors. This CDR3 has 12 amino acids. The V gene's germline CDR1 is MNHEY and CDR2 SMNVEV (reference sequence). V was cut by 4 bases and J by 5 bases, with 8 bases left in between. Whole-study results and caveats: A later analysis showed HLA-associated TCR beta chains outstripping equally common others in clonal expansion.

The origin of this receptor is a boy aged 2 to 9 in good health and CMV-seronegative. What was sequenced was PBMCs. The J gene is TRBJ2-5, the V gene TRBV27; TRBD2 is a possible D gene (5 bases). CDR3 bases: TGTGCCAGCAGTTGGAGAGGGGAGACCCAGTACTTC. Its translation is CASSWRGETQYF.